This paragraph reports one TCR beta chain. The antigen is not known. Libraries of TCR beta came from quantitative 5'-RACE with molecular barcodes. TCRdb passed the 5' RACE reads through MiXCR, listing each CDR3 protein once. Of 650,000 to 800,000 distinct CDR3 sequences in the sample, around 20% are singletons; the top ten hold approximately 18%. This sample is part of a study of CD8 T cells in ankylosing spondylitis. The study's findings and limits: Among TCR beta sequences, a motif of about 8 highly homologous variants appeared characteristic of ankylosing spondylitis blood.

The germline V and J ends were trimmed by 0 bases and 0 bases, with 9 bases remaining between them. From germline, CDR1 is GTSNPN and CDR2 SVGIG (reference sequence). The CDR3 totals 14 residues. This clonotype was sampled from a male donor with ankylosing spondylitis. This chain connects TRBV30 to TRBJ2-7, with no clear D. Sample: blood, either unsorted or a sorted T cell fraction (not recorded which). CDR3 DNA: TGTGCCTGGAGTGTACGGGCTCACTCCTACGAGCAGTACTTC. Translation: CAWSVRAHSYEQYF.